This T cell receptor (beta chain) emerged from a study of T cell responses to AZD1222 COVID-19 vaccine. With regard to this clone: Antigen: not known.

Some clones are missing from TCRdb's copy, which holds only in-frame ones; the method was immunoSEQ multiplex PCR. The profile covers roughly 170,000 clones, with 85% to 95% appearing a single time and 1.5% to 2% taken by the ten largest. General study points: Compared with day 0, the breadth and depth of the Spike-specific TCR repertoire rose significantly after two doses of AZD1222. Repertoires were obtained solely post-peak T cell response. In a largely white British group with more females than males, clonal diversity was possibly underestimated.

This CDR3 has 11 amino acids. The V and J ends lost 5 bases and 3 bases respectively, with 6 bases between them. Germline V gives CDR1 DFQATT, CDR2 SNEGSKA (reference sequence). Specimen: peripheral blood, collected 28 days after the second AZD1222 dose. The V gene is TRBV20-1, the J gene TRBJ2-3, with no clear D. This TCR was sampled from an adult who received the AZD1222 COVID-19 vaccine. The CDR3 sequence: CSAETTDTQYF. The CDR3 nucleotides are TGCAGTGCTGAGACAACAGATACGCAGTATTTT.